The rows below give T cell receptor beta chains drawn from one sample of a study of cytomegalovirus exposure and HLA in healthy donors. Some clones are missing from TCRdb's copy, which holds only in-frame ones; the method was immunoSEQ multiplex PCR. The data show 100,000 or so clones, under 80% seen once. The sample comprised PBMCs. All receptors come from a man aged 25 to 45 in good health and CMV-seropositive. Each CDR3 is given with its conserved first and last residue. D genes are given only for firm matches. The size field is filled for only some rows; it gives once, few, many or a size class.

J gene | D gene | V gene | clone size | CDR3 protein | CDR3 DNA
TRBJ2-7 | TRBD2 | TRBV18 | NA | CASSPPTSALWHEQYF | TGTGCCAGCTCACCACCGACTAGCGCCCTTTGGCACGAGCAGTACTTC
TRBJ2-1 | NA | TRBV18 | NA | CASSPIVLQGWHEQFF | TGTGCCAGCTCACCTATCGTCCTACAGGGCTGGCATGAGCAGTTCTTC
TRBJ1-4 | TRBD1 | TRBV4-3 | few | CASSQATGDRNEKLFF | TGCGCCAGCAGCCAAGCAACAGGGGATCGAAATGAAAAACTGTTTTTT
TRBJ1-2 | NA | TRBV2 | NA | CASSEAQIYGYTF | TGTGCCAGCAGTGAAGCTCAGATCTATGGCTACACCTTC
TRBJ1-4 | TRBD1 | TRBV9 | NA | CASSGRQGLAEKLFF | TGTGCCAGCAGCGGCCGACAGGGGCTGGCTGAAAAACTGTTTTTT
TRBJ1-6 | NA | TRBV21-1 | NA | CASSQTFGWRWSPLHF | TGTGCCAGCAGCCAGACCTTTGGGTGGAGATGGTCACCCCTCCACTTT
TRBJ1-1 | NA | TRBV6-5 | NA | CASSYYGNTEAFF | TGTGCCAGCAGTTACTACGGGAACACTGAAGCTTTCTTT
TRBJ2-1 | TRBD2 | TRBV7-2 | NA | CASSLVGGDNEQFF | TGTGCCAGCAGCTTAGTCGGGGGGGACAATGAGCAGTTCTTC
TRBJ1-4 | NA | TRBV5-5 | NA | CASSTGIGTNEKLFF | TGTGCCAGCAGTACAGGGATCGGAACTAATGAAAAACTGTTTTTT
TRBJ2-7 | TRBD2 | TRBV5-4 | NA | CASSLARTGGAYYEQYF | TGTGCCAGCAGCTTGGCCCGTACGGGGGGGGCCTACTACGAGCAGTACTTC
TRBJ2-1 | NA | TRBV14 | NA | CASSEGATGYYNEQFF | TGTGCCAGCAGCGAAGGGGCGACAGGTTACTACAATGAGCAGTTCTTC
TRBJ2-7 | NA | TRBV28 | NA | CASNQVWSSEQYF | TGTGCCAGCAATCAGGTCTGGTCATCCGAGCAGTACTTC
TRBJ1-6 | TRBD1 | TRBV9 | NA | CASSPRTGVNSPLHF | TGTGCCAGCAGCCCTCGGACAGGGGTGAATTCACCCCTCCACTTT
TRBJ2-6 | NA | TRBV7-3 | few | CASGGSSGANVLTF | TGTGCCAGTGGGGGGAGCTCTGGGGCCAACGTCCTGACTTTC
TRBJ2-2 | TRBD1 | TRBV28 | NA | CASSLVWGQANTGELFF | TGTGCCAGCAGTTTGGTGTGGGGACAGGCCAACACCGGGGAGCTGTTTTTT
TRBJ2-7 | NA | TRBV10-2 | NA | CASKNEGGLAQYF | TGCGCCAGCAAAAACGAAGGAGGGCTCGCGCAGTACTTC
TRBJ2-2 | TRBD2 | TRBV9 | NA | CASSVAVAGGPGELFF | TGTGCCAGCAGCGTAGCTGTGGCGGGGGGGCCCGGGGAGCTGTTTTTT
TRBJ2-7 | TRBD2 | TRBV27 | NA | CASSSPTSGGLEQYF | TGTGCCAGCAGTTCCCCGACTAGCGGGGGGCTCGAGCAGTACTTC
TRBJ1-2 | NA | TRBV4-3 | NA | CASSQGEGYTF | TGCGCCAGCAGCCAAGGGGAGGGCTACACCTTC
TRBJ1-2 | NA | TRBV15 | NA | CATSRDRGNYGYTF | TGTGCCACCAGCAGAGACAGGGGTAACTATGGCTACACCTTC
TRBJ2-1 | TRBD1 | TRBV7-8 | NA | CASSGQGAPPTSSYNEQFF | TGTGCCAGCAGCGGTCAGGGGGCCCCCCCCACGAGCTCCTACAATGAGCAGTTCTTC
TRBJ1-2 | TRBD1 | TRBV19 | once | CASSMWDRVSGYTF | TGTGCCAGTAGTATGTGGGACAGGGTGAGCGGCTACACCTTC
TRBJ1-2 | NA | TRBV10-3 | NA | CAISEGGPQSDYGYTF | TGTGCCATCAGTGAGGGCGGCCCGCAGTCTGACTATGGCTACACCTTC
TRBJ2-1 | TRBD2 | TRBV6-1 | NA | CASSRGGLSYNEQFF | TGTGCCAGCAGTCGGGGGGGCCTATCCTACAATGAGCAGTTCTTC
TRBJ1-1 | NA | TRBV5-1 | NA | CASSFGGLNTEAFF | TGCGCCAGCAGCTTCGGGGGGCTGAACACTGAAGCTTTCTTT
TRBJ2-7 | NA | TRBV10-3 | NA | CAIGRESYEQYF | TGTGCCATCGGCCGGGAGTCCTACGAGCAGTACTTC
TRBJ1-6 | NA | TRBV27 | NA | CASSFGQGGSPLHF | TGTGCCAGCAGTTTTGGGCAGGGAGGGTCACCCCTCCACTTT
TRBJ2-2 | TRBD2 | TRBV19 | once | CASSRAGGLTGELFF | TGTGCCAGTAGTAGGGCGGGGGGGCTCACCGGGGAGCTGTTTTTT
TRBJ1-1 | NA | TRBV4-1 | NA | CASRNRVVSTEAFF | TGCGCCAGCAGGAACAGGGTCGTTAGCACTGAAGCTTTCTTT
TRBJ2-3 | TRBD2 | TRBV11-2 | NA | CASSFSVLAGAPSTDTQYF | TGTGCCAGCAGCTTTAGCGTTCTAGCGGGGGCTCCGAGCACAGATACGCAGTATTTT
TRBJ1-5 | NA | TRBV12-5 | NA | CASGGRAYSNQPQHF | TGTGCTAGTGGGGGGAGGGCGTATAGCAATCAGCCCCAGCATTTT
TRBJ2-3 | TRBD1 | TRBV5-1 | once | CASSGTGPTDTQYF | TGCGCCAGCAGCGGGACAGGCCCCACAGATACGCAGTATTTT
TRBJ1-4 | NA | TRBV9 | NA | CASTKRGNTNEKLFF | TGTGCCAGCACCAAGAGAGGGAACACTAATGAAAAACTGTTTTTT
TRBJ1-2 | NA | TRBV19 | NA | CASSIGRNYGYTF | TGTGCCAGTAGTATAGGGAGAAACTATGGCTACACCTTC
TRBJ1-4 | TRBD1 | TRBV2 | NA | CASRGQGKLFF | TGTGCCAGCAGAGGACAGGGAAAACTGTTTTTT